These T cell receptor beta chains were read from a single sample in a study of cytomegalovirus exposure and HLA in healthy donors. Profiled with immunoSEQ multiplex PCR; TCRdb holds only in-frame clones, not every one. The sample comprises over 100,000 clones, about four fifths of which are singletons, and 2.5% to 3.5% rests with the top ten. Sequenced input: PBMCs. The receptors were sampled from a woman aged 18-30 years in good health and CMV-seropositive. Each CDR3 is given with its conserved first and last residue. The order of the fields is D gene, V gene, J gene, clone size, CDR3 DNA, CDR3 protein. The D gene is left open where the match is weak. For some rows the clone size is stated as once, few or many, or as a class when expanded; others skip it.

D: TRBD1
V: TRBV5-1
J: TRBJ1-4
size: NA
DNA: TGCGCCAGCTCACCGGGACAGGGAACTAATGAAAAACTGTTTTTT
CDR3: CASSPGQGTNEKLFF

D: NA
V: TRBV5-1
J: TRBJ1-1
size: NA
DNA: TGCGCCAGCAGCTCAGAGGACTATGGTGAAGCTTTCTTT
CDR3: CASSSEDYGEAFF

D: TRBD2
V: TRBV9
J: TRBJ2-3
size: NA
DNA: TGTGCCAGCGGAAGCGGGAGGTCCGTCACAGATACGCAGTATTTT
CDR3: CASGSGRSVTDTQYF

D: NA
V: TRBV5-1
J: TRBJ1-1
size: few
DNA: TGCGCCAGCAGCTTTACAGGGACTGAAGCTTTCTTT
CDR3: CASSFTGTEAFF

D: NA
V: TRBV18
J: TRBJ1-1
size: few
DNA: TGTGCCAGCTCACGAGCGTCCGGAAGGAACACTGAAGCTTTCTTT
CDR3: CASSRASGRNTEAFF

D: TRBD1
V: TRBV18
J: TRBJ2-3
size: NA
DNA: TGTGCCAGCTCGCCCCGGGACAGGGTTAGAGATACGCAGTATTTT
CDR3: CASSPRDRVRDTQYF

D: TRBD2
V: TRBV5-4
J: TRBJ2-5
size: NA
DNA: TGTGCCAGCAGCGAAAGACTAGCGGGAGAGCAAGAGACCCAGTACTTC
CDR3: CASSERLAGEQETQYF

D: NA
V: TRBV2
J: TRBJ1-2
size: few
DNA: TGTGCCAGCAGTTTAACAGGGCTGAATGGCTACACCTTC
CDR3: CASSLTGLNGYTF

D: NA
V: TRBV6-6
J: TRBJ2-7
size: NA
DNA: TGTGCCAGCAGTTACCCGGAAGAGGGCGAGCAGTACTTC
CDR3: CASSYPEEGEQYF

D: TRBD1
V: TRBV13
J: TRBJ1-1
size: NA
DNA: TGTGCCAGCAGCCTTCCGGGACAGGGAGGGGAAGCTTTCTTT
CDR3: CASSLPGQGGEAFF

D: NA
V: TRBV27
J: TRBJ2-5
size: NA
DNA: TGTGCCAGCAGTTCCAGGGCCCTCCAAGAGACCCAGTACTTC
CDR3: CASSSRALQETQYF

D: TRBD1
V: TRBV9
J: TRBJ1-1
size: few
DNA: TGTGCCAGCAGCCTAAGGGGGCAAGGTGAAGCTTTCTTT
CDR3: CASSLRGQGEAFF

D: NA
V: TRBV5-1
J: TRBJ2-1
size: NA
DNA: TGCGCCAGCAGCTTGGACAGTTACAATGAGCAGTTCTTC
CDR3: CASSLDSYNEQFF

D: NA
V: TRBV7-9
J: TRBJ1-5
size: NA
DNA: TGTGCCAGCAGTAATAGCAATCAGCCCCAGCATTTT
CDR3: CASSNSNQPQHF

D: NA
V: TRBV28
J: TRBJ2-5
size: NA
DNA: TGTGCCAGCAGGACGCACAGGGTTATGACCCAGTACTTC
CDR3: CASRTHRVMTQYF

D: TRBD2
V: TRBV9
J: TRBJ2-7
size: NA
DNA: TGTGCCAGCAGCGTAGGCGGGGGTGGAACCTACGAGCAGTACTTC
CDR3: CASSVGGGGTYEQYF

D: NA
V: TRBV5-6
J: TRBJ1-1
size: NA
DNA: TGTGCCAGCAGCTTGGGACAAGAAGCTTTCTTT
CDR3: CASSLGQEAFF

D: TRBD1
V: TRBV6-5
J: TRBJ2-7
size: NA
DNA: TGTGCCAGCAGTTACGGGACAGTCTCTCCCTACGAGCAGTACTTC
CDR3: CASSYGTVSPYEQYF

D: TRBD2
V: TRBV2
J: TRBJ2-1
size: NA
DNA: TGTGCCAGCAGGGCCTTAGCGGGAGGGAAGTTCTTC
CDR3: CASRALAGGKFF

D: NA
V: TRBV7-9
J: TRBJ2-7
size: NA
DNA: TGTGCCAGCAGCTTGGATTCAGCGGTGACCGAGCAGTACTTC
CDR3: CASSLDSAVTEQYF

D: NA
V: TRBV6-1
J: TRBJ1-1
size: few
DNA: TGTGCCAGCAGTATTGGCCTGAACACTGAAGCTTTCTTT
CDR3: CASSIGLNTEAFF

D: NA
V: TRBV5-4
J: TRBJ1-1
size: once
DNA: TGTGCCAGCAGGGTAGGAGGGCCGGGGAACACTGAAGCTTTCTTT
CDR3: CASRVGGPGNTEAFF

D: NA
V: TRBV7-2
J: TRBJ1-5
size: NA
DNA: TGTGCCAGCAGCTTACGGGGGAGGCCCCAGCATTTT
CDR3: CASSLRGRPQHF

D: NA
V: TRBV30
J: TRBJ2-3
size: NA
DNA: TGTGCCTGGTCCCCGTGGGGCGGCACAGATACGCAGTATTTT
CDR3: CAWSPWGGTDTQYF

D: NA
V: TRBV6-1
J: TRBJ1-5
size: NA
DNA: TGTGCCAGCAGTGAGACAGGTCAGAGCAATCAGCCCCAGCATTTT
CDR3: CASSETGQSNQPQHF

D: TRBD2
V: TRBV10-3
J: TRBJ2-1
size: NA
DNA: TGTGCCATCAGCTCAAACTTACTAGCGGGAGGGCCAGGGACCCTCTTC
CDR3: CAISSNLLAGGPGTLF

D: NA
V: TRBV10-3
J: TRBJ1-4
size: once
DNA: TGTGCCATCAGTGGTCAGGGGCCGCGGGAAAAACTGTTTTTT
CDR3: CAISGQGPREKLFF

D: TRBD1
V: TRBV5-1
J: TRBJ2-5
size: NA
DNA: TGCGCCAGCAGCTATAGGACAGGGTACCAAGAGACCCAGTACTTC
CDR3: CASSYRTGYQETQYF

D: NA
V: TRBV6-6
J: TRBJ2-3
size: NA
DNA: TGTGCCAGCGGACGGACGGGGGGCGCAGATACGCAGTATTTT
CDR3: CASGRTGGADTQYF

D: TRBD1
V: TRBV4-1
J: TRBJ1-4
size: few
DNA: TGCGCCAGCAGCCAAGAAAGGTACAGGGGCTCTGGTGAAAAACTGTTTTTT
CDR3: CASSQERYRGSGEKLFF

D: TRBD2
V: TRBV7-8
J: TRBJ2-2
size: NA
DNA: TGTGCCAGCACCCTTAGCGGGCGGATAACCGGGGAGCTGTTTTTT
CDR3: CASTLSGRITGELFF

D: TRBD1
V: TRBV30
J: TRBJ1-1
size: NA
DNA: TGTGCCTGGAGTGGAGCAGGGGGCCCTTGGCACACTGAAGCTTTCTTT
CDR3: CAWSGAGGPWHTEAFF

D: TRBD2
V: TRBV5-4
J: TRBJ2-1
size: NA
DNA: TGTGCCAGCAGCTCACAGCGGGAGAAGTACAATGAGCAGTTCTTC
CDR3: CASSSQREKYNEQFF

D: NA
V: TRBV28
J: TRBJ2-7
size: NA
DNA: TGTGCCAGCAGCCTCCAAGGGCGGACTGCCGCCTACGAGCAGTACTTC
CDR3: CASSLQGRTAAYEQYF

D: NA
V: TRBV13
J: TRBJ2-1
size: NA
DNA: TGTGCCAGCAGCCGGGGACTCCTGAGCTCCTACAATGAGCAGTTCTTC
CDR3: CASSRGLLSSYNEQFF

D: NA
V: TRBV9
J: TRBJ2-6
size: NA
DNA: TGTGCCAGCAGCGTAGCGTGGGGCGGCTCTGGGGCCAACGTCCTGACTTTC
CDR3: CASSVAWGGSGANVLTF

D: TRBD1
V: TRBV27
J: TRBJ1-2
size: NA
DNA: TGTGCCAGCAGTTACACCGGGACAGGCGCATATGGCTACACCTTC
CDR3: CASSYTGTGAYGYTF

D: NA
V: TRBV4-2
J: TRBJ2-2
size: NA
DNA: TGTGCCAGCAGCCAAGAAGGTACGGGAGACACCGGGGAGCTGTTTTTT
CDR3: CASSQEGTGDTGELFF